These T cell receptor beta chains were read from a single sample in a study of cytomegalovirus exposure and HLA in healthy donors. The data were produced by immunoSEQ multiplex PCR, yet TCRdb's version contains in-frame clones alone and is incomplete. This sample has some 140,000 clones, with around 80% found just once. The sample taken for sequencing was PBMCs. The receptor set was obtained from a man aged 25 to 40 in good health and CMV-seropositive. Both conserved end residues are part of each CDR3. D genes are given only for firm matches. For some rows the clone size is stated as once, few or many, or as a class when expanded; others skip it.

d_call: TRBD1
j_call: TRBJ2-7
v_call: TRBV2
clone_size: few
cdr3_aa: CASSEVGQGSYEQYF
cdr3_nt: TGTGCCAGCAGTGAGGTGGGACAGGGCTCCTACGAGCAGTACTTC

d_call: TRBD2
j_call: TRBJ2-1
v_call: TRBV27
clone_size: NA
cdr3_aa: CASSLNGGGSYNEQFF
cdr3_nt: TGTGCCAGCAGTTTAAATGGCGGGGGCTCCTACAATGAGCAGTTCTTC

d_call: NA
j_call: TRBJ2-3
v_call: TRBV5-8
clone_size: once
cdr3_aa: CASSLARVTDTQYF
cdr3_nt: TGTGCCAGCAGCTTGGCCAGGGTCACAGATACGCAGTATTTT

d_call: NA
j_call: TRBJ2-1
v_call: TRBV7-9
clone_size: NA
cdr3_aa: CASSLTGTSEFF
cdr3_nt: TGTGCCAGCAGCCTTACCGGGACTTCAGAGTTCTTC

d_call: NA
j_call: TRBJ2-3
v_call: TRBV6-1
clone_size: once
cdr3_aa: CASSEGHTDTQYF
cdr3_nt: TGTGCCAGCAGTGAAGGACACACAGATACGCAGTATTTT

d_call: TRBD1
j_call: TRBJ1-5
v_call: TRBV5-1
clone_size: NA
cdr3_aa: CASRPDRSGQPQHF
cdr3_nt: TGCGCCAGCAGACCGGACAGGTCCGGGCAGCCCCAGCATTTT

d_call: NA
j_call: TRBJ1-4
v_call: TRBV27
clone_size: NA
cdr3_aa: CASSLGGAGNEKLFF
cdr3_nt: TGTGCCAGCAGTTTAGGGGGCGCAGGGAATGAAAAACTGTTTTTT

d_call: TRBD2
j_call: TRBJ2-7
v_call: TRBV13
clone_size: NA
cdr3_aa: CASSSRSGTSGRFYEQYF
cdr3_nt: TGTGCCAGCAGCTCCCGGTCCGGGACTAGCGGGAGATTCTACGAGCAGTACTTC

d_call: NA
j_call: TRBJ1-5
v_call: TRBV4-1
clone_size: few
cdr3_aa: CASSQGQNNQPQHF
cdr3_nt: TGCGCCAGCAGCCAAGGACAGAACAATCAGCCCCAGCATTTT

d_call: NA
j_call: TRBJ2-7
v_call: TRBV28
clone_size: NA
cdr3_aa: CASSPQTGLYEQYF
cdr3_nt: TGTGCCAGCAGTCCTCAGACAGGCCTCTACGAGCAGTACTTC

d_call: TRBD2
j_call: TRBJ2-7
v_call: TRBV7-9
clone_size: few
cdr3_aa: CASRNGGSLYEQYF
cdr3_nt: TGTGCCAGCAGGAACGGCGGGAGCTTATACGAGCAGTACTTC

d_call: NA
j_call: TRBJ1-1
v_call: TRBV29-1
clone_size: NA
cdr3_aa: CSVGLQRNTEAFF
cdr3_nt: TGCAGCGTTGGCCTACAGAGGAACACTGAAGCTTTCTTT

d_call: TRBD1
j_call: TRBJ1-2
v_call: TRBV27
clone_size: once
cdr3_aa: CASSPGTGRANYGYTF
cdr3_nt: TGTGCCAGCAGTCCGGGGACAGGGCGAGCTAACTATGGCTACACCTTC

d_call: TRBD1
j_call: TRBJ1-1
v_call: TRBV5-1
clone_size: once
cdr3_aa: CASSRQGQPSPEAFF
cdr3_nt: TGCGCCAGCAGCCGTCAGGGACAGCCCTCCCCTGAAGCTTTCTTT

d_call: NA
j_call: TRBJ2-2
v_call: TRBV18
clone_size: once
cdr3_aa: CASSPQFPGSNTGELFF
cdr3_nt: TGTGCCAGCTCACCCCAGTTTCCGGGGTCGAACACCGGGGAGCTGTTTTTT

d_call: TRBD2
j_call: TRBJ2-1
v_call: TRBV2
clone_size: NA
cdr3_aa: CASRGLEGWNEQFF
cdr3_nt: TGTGCCAGCAGAGGACTAGAGGGTTGGAATGAGCAGTTCTTC

d_call: TRBD2
j_call: TRBJ2-7
v_call: TRBV5-1
clone_size: NA
cdr3_aa: CASSLFLSGKDRPSYEQYF
cdr3_nt: TGCGCCAGCAGCTTGTTTTTGAGCGGGAAGGATCGGCCCTCCTACGAGCAGTACTTC

d_call: NA
j_call: TRBJ2-5
v_call: TRBV5-4
clone_size: few
cdr3_aa: CASSPYQETQYF
cdr3_nt: TGTGCCAGCAGCCCGTACCAAGAGACCCAGTACTTC

d_call: TRBD1
j_call: TRBJ1-2
v_call: TRBV5-1
clone_size: once
cdr3_aa: CASSRDSSYGYTF
cdr3_nt: TGCGCCAGCAGCCGGGACAGTTCCTATGGCTACACCTTC

d_call: NA
j_call: TRBJ1-1
v_call: TRBV4-2
clone_size: NA
cdr3_aa: CASSQGVVSFEAFF
cdr3_nt: TGTGCCAGCAGCCAAGGAGTCGTCTCTTTTGAAGCTTTCTTT

d_call: TRBD2
j_call: TRBJ2-3
v_call: TRBV2
clone_size: once
cdr3_aa: CASSGLAGADTQYF
cdr3_nt: TGTGCCAGCAGTGGACTAGCGGGAGCAGATACGCAGTATTTT

d_call: NA
j_call: TRBJ1-5
v_call: TRBV19
clone_size: NA
cdr3_aa: CASSPTWASNQPQHF
cdr3_nt: TGTGCCAGTAGTCCGACGTGGGCTAGCAATCAGCCCCAGCATTTT

d_call: TRBD2
j_call: TRBJ2-7
v_call: TRBV7-2
clone_size: NA
cdr3_aa: CASSRLAGVHEQYF
cdr3_nt: TGTGCCAGCAGCCGACTAGCGGGAGTCCACGAGCAGTACTTC

d_call: TRBD1
j_call: TRBJ1-1
v_call: TRBV4-2
clone_size: NA
cdr3_aa: CASSQRRQGANTEAFF
cdr3_nt: TGTGCCAGCAGCCAGCGAAGACAGGGGGCGAACACTGAAGCTTTCTTT

d_call: NA
j_call: TRBJ1-1
v_call: TRBV28
clone_size: NA
cdr3_aa: CASSSDSRTFF
cdr3_nt: TGTGCCAGCAGCTCCGATAGCAGAACTTTCTTT

d_call: TRBD1
j_call: TRBJ2-2
v_call: TRBV28
clone_size: once
cdr3_aa: CASYRGRTGELFF
cdr3_nt: TGTGCCAGCTACAGGGGGCGGACCGGGGAGCTGTTTTTT

d_call: NA
j_call: TRBJ2-7
v_call: TRBV4-1
clone_size: NA
cdr3_aa: CASSLRLVTTYEQYF
cdr3_nt: TGCGCCAGCAGCCTCAGACTAGTGACGACCTACGAGCAGTACTTC

d_call: NA
j_call: TRBJ2-1
v_call: TRBV6-5
clone_size: NA
cdr3_aa: CASSAIGSSYNEQFF
cdr3_nt: TGTGCCAGCAGTGCCATCGGGAGCTCCTACAATGAGCAGTTCTTC

d_call: NA
j_call: TRBJ2-7
v_call: TRBV5-1
clone_size: NA
cdr3_aa: CASSLNFQDEQYF
cdr3_nt: TGCGCCAGCAGCTTGAACTTCCAGGACGAGCAGTACTTC

d_call: TRBD1
j_call: TRBJ2-5
v_call: TRBV18
clone_size: NA
cdr3_aa: CASSPPVRGHGGETQYF
cdr3_nt: TGTGCCAGCTCACCACCGGTCAGGGGGCATGGAGGAGAGACCCAGTACTTC

d_call: TRBD2
j_call: TRBJ2-7
v_call: TRBV7-2
clone_size: NA
cdr3_aa: CASSPRLAGENGYEQYF
cdr3_nt: TGTGCCAGCAGCCCCAGACTAGCGGGAGAGAATGGTTACGAGCAGTACTTC

d_call: NA
j_call: TRBJ1-3
v_call: TRBV29-1
clone_size: NA
cdr3_aa: CSVEDRLDTIYF
cdr3_nt: TGCAGCGTTGAAGATCGGCTAGACACCATATATTTT

d_call: TRBD2
j_call: TRBJ2-1
v_call: TRBV28
clone_size: NA
cdr3_aa: CASSLYGRNEQFF
cdr3_nt: TGTGCCAGCAGTTTATACGGGAGGAATGAGCAGTTCTTC

d_call: TRBD2
j_call: TRBJ2-1
v_call: TRBV5-1
clone_size: once
cdr3_aa: CASSRWTSGISSYNEQFF
cdr3_nt: TGCGCCAGCAGCCGTTGGACTAGCGGGATATCCTCCTACAATGAGCAGTTCTTC

d_call: TRBD1
j_call: TRBJ1-3
v_call: TRBV15
clone_size: NA
cdr3_aa: CATSSPSIRGPGNTIYF
cdr3_nt: TGTGCCACCAGCAGTCCATCGATCAGGGGGCCAGGAAACACCATATATTTT

d_call: TRBD1
j_call: TRBJ2-7
v_call: TRBV4-1
clone_size: NA
cdr3_aa: CASSQIGTGEYEQYF
cdr3_nt: TGCGCCAGCAGCCAGATCGGGACAGGGGAATACGAGCAGTACTTC

d_call: TRBD1
j_call: TRBJ2-7
v_call: TRBV2
clone_size: few
cdr3_aa: CASILDRFYYEQYF
cdr3_nt: TGTGCCAGCATTCTGGACAGGTTCTATTACGAGCAGTACTTC

d_call: NA
j_call: TRBJ2-7
v_call: TRBV9
clone_size: NA
cdr3_aa: CASSVDQSATYEQYF
cdr3_nt: TGTGCCAGCAGCGTAGACCAAAGCGCCACCTACGAGCAGTACTTC

d_call: NA
j_call: TRBJ2-1
v_call: TRBV4-2
clone_size: NA
cdr3_aa: CASSQDLGGVFNEQFF
cdr3_nt: TGTGCCAGCAGCCAAGACCTAGGTGGTGTGTTCAATGAGCAGTTCTTC

d_call: NA
j_call: TRBJ1-1
v_call: TRBV7-9
clone_size: NA
cdr3_aa: CASSSPSARMTAEAFF
cdr3_nt: TGTGCCAGCAGTTCCCCCTCAGCGCGAATGACAGCAGAAGCTTTCTTT

d_call: TRBD2
j_call: TRBJ2-1
v_call: TRBV11-3
clone_size: NA
cdr3_aa: CASSSMGLAGYNEQFF
cdr3_nt: TGTGCCAGCAGCTCTATGGGACTAGCGGGTTACAATGAGCAGTTCTTC

d_call: NA
j_call: TRBJ2-3
v_call: TRBV7-2
clone_size: NA
cdr3_aa: CASSSLEGTQYF
cdr3_nt: TGTGCCAGCAGCTCTTTAGAGGGTACGCAGTATTTT

d_call: TRBD2
j_call: TRBJ2-7
v_call: TRBV29-1
clone_size: once
cdr3_aa: CSVGFPGLVTYEQYF
cdr3_nt: TGCAGCGTTGGGTTTCCGGGACTAGTTACCTACGAGCAGTACTTC

d_call: TRBD1
j_call: TRBJ1-2
v_call: TRBV2
clone_size: once
cdr3_aa: CASSSDRVFNGYTF
cdr3_nt: TGTGCCAGCAGTTCGGACAGGGTGTTTAACGGCTACACCTTC

d_call: NA
j_call: TRBJ2-3
v_call: TRBV28
clone_size: few
cdr3_aa: CASDSGTGTDTQYF
cdr3_nt: TGTGCCAGCGATAGCGGGACAGGCACAGATACGCAGTATTTT

d_call: NA
j_call: TRBJ1-2
v_call: TRBV5-8
clone_size: NA
cdr3_aa: CASSLRLENYGYTF
cdr3_nt: TGTGCCAGCAGCCTCAGACTAGAGAACTATGGCTACACCTTC